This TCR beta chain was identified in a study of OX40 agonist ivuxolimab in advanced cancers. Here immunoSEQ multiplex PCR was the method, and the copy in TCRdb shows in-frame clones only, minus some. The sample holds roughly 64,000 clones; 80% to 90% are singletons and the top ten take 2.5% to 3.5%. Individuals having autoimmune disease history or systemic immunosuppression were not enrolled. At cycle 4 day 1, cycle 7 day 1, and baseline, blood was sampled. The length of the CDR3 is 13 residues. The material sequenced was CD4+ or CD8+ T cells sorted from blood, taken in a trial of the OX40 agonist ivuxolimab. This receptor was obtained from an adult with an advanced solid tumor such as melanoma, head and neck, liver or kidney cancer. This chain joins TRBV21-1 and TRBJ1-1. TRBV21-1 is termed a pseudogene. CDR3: CASSKREGLGAFF. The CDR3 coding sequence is TGTGCCAGCAGCAAAAGAGAGGGGTTGGGCGCTTTCTTT.